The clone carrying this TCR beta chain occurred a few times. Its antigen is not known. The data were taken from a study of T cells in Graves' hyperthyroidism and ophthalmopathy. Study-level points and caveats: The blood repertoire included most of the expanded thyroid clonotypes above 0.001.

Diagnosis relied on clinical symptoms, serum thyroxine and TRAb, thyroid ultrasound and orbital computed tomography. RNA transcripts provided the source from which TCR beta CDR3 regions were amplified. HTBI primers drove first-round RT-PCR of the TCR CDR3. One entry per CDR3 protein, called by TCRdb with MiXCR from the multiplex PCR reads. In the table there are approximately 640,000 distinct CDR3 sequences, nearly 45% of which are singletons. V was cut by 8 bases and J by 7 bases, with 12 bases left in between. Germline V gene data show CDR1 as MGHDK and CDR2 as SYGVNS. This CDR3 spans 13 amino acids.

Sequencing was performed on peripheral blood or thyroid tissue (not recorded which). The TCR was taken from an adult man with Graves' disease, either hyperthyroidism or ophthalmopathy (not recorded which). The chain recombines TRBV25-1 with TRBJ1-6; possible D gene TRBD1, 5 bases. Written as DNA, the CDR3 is TGTGCCAGCCGTGGGGGGGTAAATTCACCCCTCCACTTT. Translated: CASRGGVNSPLHF.